Shown below are 5 T cell receptor beta chains from a single sample sequenced in a study of shared clonotypes between healthy human individuals. Sequencing used immunoSEQ multiplex PCR; TCRdb keeps in-frame clones, though not all of them. The sample consists of about 2.4 million clones, 80% to 95% of them appearing once. Sequenced input: naive CD4+ T cells from PBMCs. Subset noted: CD45RA+ positively selected. All receptors come from a man aged 18 to 30 in good health. Some clones in this sample may be carry-over from other donors' samples.

The chain combines TRBV5-4 with TRBJ2-5, with 8 bases aligning to TRBD2. V shed 2 bases and J 5 bases; nucleotides not matched to a gene: 11. The CDR3 loop spans 16 amino acids. Germline V CDR1 and CDR2: SGHNT, YYREEE (reference sequence). This CDR3 is CASSFGSGSFMETQYF. The CDR3 DNA follows: TGTGCCAGCAGCTTTGGCAGCGGGAGTTTCATGGAGACCCAGTACTTC.

The chain couples TRBV6-5 to TRBJ2-7; 11 nucleotides align to TRBD2. The CDR3 has 15 amino acids. CDR1 is MNHEY and CDR2 is SVGAGI in the germline V gene. V was clipped by 6 bases and J by 0 bases; unmatched bases: 4. CDR3 in DNA: TGTGCCAGCAGGAAACTAGCGGGAGTCTCCTACGAGCAGTACTTC. This encodes CASRKLAGVSYEQYF.

The genes are TRBV19 and TRBJ2-3, with D hard to call. The CDR3 consists of 14 residues. In germline, CDR1 is LNHDA, CDR2 SQIVND (reference sequence). The V end was cut by 2 bases, the J end by 3 bases, with 9 bases between. The CDR3 DNA follows: TGTGCCAGTAGTATATTAGACCCAACAGATACGCAGTATTTT. Protein: CASSILDPTDTQYF. The whole variable domain, remainder taken from reference TRBV19 and TRBJ2-3, is DGGITQSPKYLFRKEGQNVTLSCEQNLNHDAMYWYRQDPGQGLRLIYYSQIVNDFQKGDIAEGYSVSREKKESFPLTVTSAQKNPTAFYLCASSILDPTDTQYFGPGTRLTVL.

The rearrangement joins TRBV7-6 to TRBJ2-1; 10 nucleotides match TRBD2. The V segment lost 1 base and the J segment 12 bases; nucleotides outside the gene matches: 12. There are 16 residues in the CDR3. Germline V gene sequence: CDR1 SGHVS, CDR2 FNYEAQ. This CDR3 is CASSLDSLAGVAGQFF. DNA of the CDR3: TGTGCCAGCAGCTTAGACTCGCTAGCGGGAGTAGCGGGGCAGTTCTTC.

The chain has TRBV7-8 and TRBJ1-6; D possibly corresponds to TRBD1 (6 bases). The CDR3 has 13 residues. Germline CDR1 and CDR2: SGHVS and FQNEAQ. V dropped 5 bases and J dropped 7 bases, with 9 bases sitting between them. The DNA for the CDR3 is TGTGCCAGCAGCGAACAGGGAAATTCACCCCTCCACTTT. This encodes CASSEQGNSPLHF.